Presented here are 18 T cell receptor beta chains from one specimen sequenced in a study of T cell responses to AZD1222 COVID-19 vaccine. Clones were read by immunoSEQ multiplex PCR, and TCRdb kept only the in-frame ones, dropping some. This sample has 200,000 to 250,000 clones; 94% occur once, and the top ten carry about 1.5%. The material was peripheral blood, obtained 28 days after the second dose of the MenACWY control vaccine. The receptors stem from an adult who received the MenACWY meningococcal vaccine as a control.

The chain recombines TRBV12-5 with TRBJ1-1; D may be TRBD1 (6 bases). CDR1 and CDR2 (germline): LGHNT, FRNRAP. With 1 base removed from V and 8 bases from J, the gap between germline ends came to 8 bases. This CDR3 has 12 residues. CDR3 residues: CASGLEGGEAFF. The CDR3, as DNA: TGTGCTAGTGGTTTGGAGGGGGGGGAAGCTTTCTTT.

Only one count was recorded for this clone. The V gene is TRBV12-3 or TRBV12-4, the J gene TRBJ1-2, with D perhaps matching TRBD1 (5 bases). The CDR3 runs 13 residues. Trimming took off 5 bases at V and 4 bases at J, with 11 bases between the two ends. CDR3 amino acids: CASSPDISYGYTF. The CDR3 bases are TGTGCCAGCAGTCCGGACATTTCCTATGGCTACACCTTC.

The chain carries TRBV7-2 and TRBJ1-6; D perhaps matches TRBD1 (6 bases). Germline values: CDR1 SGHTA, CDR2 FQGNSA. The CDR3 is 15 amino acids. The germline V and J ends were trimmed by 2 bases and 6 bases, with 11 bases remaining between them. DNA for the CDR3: TGTGCCAGCAGCTTACTCAGGGGTGTTAATTCACCCCTCCACTTT. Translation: CASSLLRGVNSPLHF.

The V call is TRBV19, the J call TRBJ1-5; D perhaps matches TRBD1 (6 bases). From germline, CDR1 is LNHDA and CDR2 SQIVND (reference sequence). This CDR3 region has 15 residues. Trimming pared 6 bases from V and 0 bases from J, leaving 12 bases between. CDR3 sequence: CASRTDRFSNQPQHF. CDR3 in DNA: TGTGCCAGTAGGACAGACAGGTTTAGCAATCAGCCCCAGCATTTT.

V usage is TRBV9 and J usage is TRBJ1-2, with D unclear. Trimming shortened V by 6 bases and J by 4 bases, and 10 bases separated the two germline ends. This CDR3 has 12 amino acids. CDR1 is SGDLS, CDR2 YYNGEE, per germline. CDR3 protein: CASTGQSYGYTF. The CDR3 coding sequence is TGTGCCAGCACTGGGCAGAGCTATGGCTACACCTTC. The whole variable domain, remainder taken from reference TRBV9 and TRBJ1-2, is DSGVTQTPKHLITATGQRVTLRCSPRSGDLSVYWYQQSLDQGLQFLIQYYNGEERAKGNILERFSAQQFPDLHSELNLSSLELGDSALYFCASTGQSYGYTFGSGTRLTVV.

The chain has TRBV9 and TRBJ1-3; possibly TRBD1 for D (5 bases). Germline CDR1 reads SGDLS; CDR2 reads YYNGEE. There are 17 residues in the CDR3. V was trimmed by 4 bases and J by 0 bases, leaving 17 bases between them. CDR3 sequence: CASSPRDGAYSGNTIYF. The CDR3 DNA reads TGTGCCAGCAGCCCGAGGGATGGGGCCTACTCTGGAAACACCATATATTTT.

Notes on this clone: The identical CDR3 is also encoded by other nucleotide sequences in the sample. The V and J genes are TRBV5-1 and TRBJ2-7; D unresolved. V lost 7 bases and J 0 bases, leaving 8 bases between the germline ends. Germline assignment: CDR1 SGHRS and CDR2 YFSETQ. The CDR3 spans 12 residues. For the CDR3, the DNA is TGCGCCAGCCGGGCTTCCTCCTACGAGCAGTACTTC. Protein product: CASRASSYEQYF.

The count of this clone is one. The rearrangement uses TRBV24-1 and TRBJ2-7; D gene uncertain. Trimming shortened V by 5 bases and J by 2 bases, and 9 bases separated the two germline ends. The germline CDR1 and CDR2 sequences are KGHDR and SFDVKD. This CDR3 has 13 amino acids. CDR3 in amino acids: CATSVGEAYEQYF. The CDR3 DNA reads TGTGCCACCAGTGTTGGCGAGGCCTACGAGCAGTACTTC.

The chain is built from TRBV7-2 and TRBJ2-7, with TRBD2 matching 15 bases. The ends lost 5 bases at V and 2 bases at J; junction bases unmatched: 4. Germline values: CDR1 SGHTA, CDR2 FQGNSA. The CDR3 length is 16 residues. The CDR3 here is CASSGTSGGYPYEQYF. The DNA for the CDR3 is TGTGCCAGCAGCGGGACTAGCGGGGGGTACCCCTACGAGCAGTACTTC.

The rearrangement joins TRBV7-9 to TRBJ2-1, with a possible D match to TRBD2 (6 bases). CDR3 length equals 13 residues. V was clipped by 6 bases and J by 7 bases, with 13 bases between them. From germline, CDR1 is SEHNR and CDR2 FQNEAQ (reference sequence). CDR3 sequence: CASRLGGSNEQFF. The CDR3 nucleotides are TGTGCCAGCAGGTTGGGGGGAAGTAATGAGCAGTTCTTC.

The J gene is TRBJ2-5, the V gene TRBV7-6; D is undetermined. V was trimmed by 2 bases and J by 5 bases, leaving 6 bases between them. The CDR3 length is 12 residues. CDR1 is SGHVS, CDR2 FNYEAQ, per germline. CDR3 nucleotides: TGTGCCAGCAGCTTATCTGGGGAGACCCAGTACTTC. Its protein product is CASSLSGETQYF.

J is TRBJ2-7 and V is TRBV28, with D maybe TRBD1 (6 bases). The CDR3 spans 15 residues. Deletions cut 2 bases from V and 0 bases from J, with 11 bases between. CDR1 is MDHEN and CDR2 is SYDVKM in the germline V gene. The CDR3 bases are TGTGCCAGCAGTTTACCCACAGGGAGCTCCTACGAGCAGTACTTC. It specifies CASSLPTGSSYEQYF. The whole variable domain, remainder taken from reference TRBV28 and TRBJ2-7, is DVKVTQSSRYLVKRTGEKVFLECVQDMDHENMFWYRQDPGLGLRLIYFSYDVKMKEKGDIPEGYSVSREKKERFSLILESASTNQTSMYLCASSLPTGSSYEQYFGPGTRLTVT.

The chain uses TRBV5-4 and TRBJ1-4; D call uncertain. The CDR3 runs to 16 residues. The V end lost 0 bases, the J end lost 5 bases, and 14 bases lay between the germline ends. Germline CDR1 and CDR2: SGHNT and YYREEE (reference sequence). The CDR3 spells CASSLESGGRNEKLFF. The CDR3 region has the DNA TGTGCCAGCAGCTTGGAATCGGGCGGAAGAAATGAAAAACTGTTTTTT.

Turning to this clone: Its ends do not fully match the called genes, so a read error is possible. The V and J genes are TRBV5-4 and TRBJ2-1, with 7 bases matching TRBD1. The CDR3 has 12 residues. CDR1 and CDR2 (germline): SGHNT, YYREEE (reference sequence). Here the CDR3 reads CVSSLTGAEQFF. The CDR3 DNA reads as TGTGTCAGCAGCTTAACAGGGGCGGAGCAGTTCTTC.

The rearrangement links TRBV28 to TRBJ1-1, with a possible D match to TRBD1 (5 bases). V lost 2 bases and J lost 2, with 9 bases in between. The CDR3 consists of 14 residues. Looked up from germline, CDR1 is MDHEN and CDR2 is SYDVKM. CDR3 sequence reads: CASSLRGVNTEAFF. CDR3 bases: TGTGCCAGCAGTTTACGAGGGGTAAACACTGAAGCTTTCTTT.

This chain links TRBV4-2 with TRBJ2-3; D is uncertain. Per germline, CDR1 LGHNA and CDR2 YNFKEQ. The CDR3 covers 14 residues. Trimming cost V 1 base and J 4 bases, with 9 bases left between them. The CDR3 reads CASSQVPGADTQYF. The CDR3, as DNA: TGTGCCAGCAGCCAAGTTCCCGGCGCAGATACGCAGTATTTT.

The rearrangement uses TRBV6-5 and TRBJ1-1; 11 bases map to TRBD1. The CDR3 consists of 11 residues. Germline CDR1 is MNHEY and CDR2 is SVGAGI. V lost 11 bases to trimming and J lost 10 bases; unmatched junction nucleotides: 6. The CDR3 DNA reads TGTGCCCTAGGGACAGGGGGGGTAGCTTTCTTT. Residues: CALGTGGVAFF.

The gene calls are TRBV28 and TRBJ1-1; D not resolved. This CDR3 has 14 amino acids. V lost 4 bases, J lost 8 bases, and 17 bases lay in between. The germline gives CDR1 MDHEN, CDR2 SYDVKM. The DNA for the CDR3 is TGTGCCAGCAGTTCTCCAGCCCCAAGGGTGGAAGCTTTCTTT. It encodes CASSSPAPRVEAFF.